Below, one T cell receptor beta chain is given with its context. The data stem from a study of shared T cell receptors in the human thymus. The table came from immunoSEQ multiplex PCR; TCRdb's copy has only in-frame clones and leaves some out. This table has 540,000 or so clones, about 80% appearing once. The V end was cut by 10 bases, the J end by 5 bases, with 14 bases between. Germline lookup yields CDR1 MNHEY and CDR2 SMNVEV (reference sequence). The CDR3 has 12 residues. These records were also assigned to another study, of human thymus T cells. That source notes: Thymus tissue for the work was resected from patients undergoing corrective heart surgery. The related literature has documented a marked overlap of thymic repertoires among unrelated individuals.

The chain couples TRBV27 to TRBJ1-2, with D maybe TRBD1 (6 bases). The origin of this receptor is a boy under three years old with a congenital heart defect. The sample comprised thymocytes. The CDR3 sequence is CATPQGFYGYTF. Here the CDR3 DNA reads TGTGCCACCCCACAGGGATTTTATGGCTACACCTTC.